This is a list of T cell receptor beta chains from one sample in a study of technical replicates of blood from several donors. TCRdb's copy holds only in-frame clones and misses some; the assay was immunoSEQ multiplex PCR. The data contain 70,000 to 95,000 clones, around 94% of them singletons. The source material was T cells isolated from PBMCs. The receptors stem from a human donor in good health. The CDR3 runs from the conserved cysteine through the conserved F or W. A D gene is named only where the DNA matches it firmly. A clone size is listed for some rows: how often the clone was seen (once, few, many), or a class if it is expanded.

cdr3_aa | cdr3_nt | d_call | j_call | v_call | clone_size
CASADWAGTYEQYF | TGTGCCAGCGCCGATTGGGCGGGGACCTACGAGCAGTACTTC | NA | TRBJ2-7 | TRBV28 | NA
CAWSAGQGVSPLHF | TGTGCCTGGAGTGCGGGACAGGGCGTTTCACCCCTCCACTTT | TRBD1 | TRBJ1-6 | TRBV30 | once
CSVERGNYGYTF | TGCAGCGTTGAAAGGGGCAACTATGGCTACACCTTC | NA | TRBJ1-2 | TRBV29-1 | NA
CASSPRLAGGFATSSSYEQYF | TGTGCCAGCAGCCCCAGACTAGCGGGGGGCTTTGCGACCTCTAGCTCCTACGAGCAGTACTTC | TRBD2 | TRBJ2-7 | TRBV7-8 | NA
CASSLVQGDNEKLFF | TGTGCCAGCAGCTTAGTGCAGGGGGATAATGAAAAACTGTTTTTT | TRBD1 | TRBJ1-4 | TRBV7-6 | NA
CASSPGGVSDYGYTF | TGCGCCAGCAGCCCCGGCGGGGTTTCGGACTATGGCTACACCTTC | NA | TRBJ1-2 | TRBV4-1 | NA
CASSLYGAGPSGAQYF | TGTGCCAGCAGTTTATATGGGGCGGGACCTTCTGGGGCCCAGTACTTC | NA | TRBJ2-5 | TRBV28 | NA
CASSIVELSGYSNQPQHF | TGTGCCAGTAGTATAGTTGAACTGTCAGGTTATAGCAATCAGCCCCAGCATTTT | NA | TRBJ1-5 | TRBV19 | NA
CASSSGLAEYQETQYF | TGCGCCAGCAGCTCAGGACTAGCGGAATACCAAGAGACCCAGTACTTC | TRBD2 | TRBJ2-5 | TRBV5-1 | NA
CASSSQTGGWTEAFF | TGTGCCAGCAGCTCCCAGACAGGGGGCTGGACTGAAGCTTTCTTT | TRBD1 | TRBJ1-1 | TRBV7-2 | once
CASSEARDTDTQYF | TGTGCCAGCAGTGAAGCGAGGGACACAGATACGCAGTATTTT | NA | TRBJ2-3 | TRBV6-1 | NA
CASGDRINTGELFF | TGCGCCAGCGGAGACAGAATTAACACCGGGGAGCTGTTTTTT | NA | TRBJ2-2 | TRBV10-2 | NA
CASSGLARTDTQYF | TGTGCCAGCAGTGGGCTAGCTCGCACAGATACGCAGTATTTT | NA | TRBJ2-3 | TRBV9 | once
CASSADRGQKRNTGELFF | TGTGCCAGCAGCGCAGACAGGGGGCAAAAACGAAACACCGGGGAGCTGTTTTTT | TRBD1 | TRBJ2-2 | TRBV11-1 | NA
CASSLLAGSYEQYF | TGTGCCAGCAGTTTACTAGCGGGGAGCTACGAGCAGTACTTC | TRBD2 | TRBJ2-7 | TRBV27 | NA
CASSYLQGAPYEQYF | TGTGCCAGCAGTTACTTACAGGGAGCCCCCTACGAGCAGTACTTC | NA | TRBJ2-7 | TRBV6-5 | NA
CASSPRGRNEQFF | TGTGCCAGCAGCCCCCGCGGGAGGAATGAGCAGTTCTTC | TRBD2 | TRBJ2-1 | TRBV11-3 | few
CASSLDSRQGTQYF | TGTGCCAGCAGCCTGGACAGTAGACAAGGGACCCAGTACTTC | NA | TRBJ2-5 | TRBV9 | NA
CASSRGQNYGYTF | TGTGCCAGCAGCCGAGGACAGAACTATGGCTACACCTTC | NA | TRBJ1-2 | TRBV14 | NA
CASRGAYNEQFF | TGTGCCAGCCGTGGAGCCTACAATGAGCAGTTCTTC | NA | TRBJ2-1 | TRBV6-5 | NA
CASSLGTGREQYF | TGCGCCAGCAGCTTAGGGACAGGGCGCGAGCAGTACTTC | TRBD1 | TRBJ2-7 | TRBV5-1 | NA
CASTPGGELFF | TGTGCCAGTACCCCGGGGGGGGAGCTGTTTTTT | NA | TRBJ2-2 | TRBV19 | NA
CASNYAETQYF | TGTGCCAGCAACTACGCGGAGACCCAGTACTTC | NA | TRBJ2-5 | TRBV7-8 | NA
CSARRDNEQFF | TGCAGTGCCAGGCGGGACAATGAGCAGTTCTTC | NA | TRBJ2-1 | TRBV20-1 | NA
CASSSPEGGGAPLHF | TGTGCCAGCAGTTCACCGGAGGGAGGTGGAGCACCCCTCCACTTT | NA | TRBJ1-6 | TRBV6-5 | NA
CASSQSLGRGLVDTQYF | TGCGCCAGCAGCCAAAGCCTCGGGAGGGGGCTAGTTGATACGCAGTATTTT | NA | TRBJ2-3 | TRBV4-1 | NA
CASSQGLAGGNEQFF | TGCGCCAGCAGCCAAGGACTAGCGGGAGGAAATGAGCAGTTCTTC | TRBD2 | TRBJ2-1 | TRBV4-1 | NA
CASSFPPGLRLGGLHTDTQYF | TGTGCCAGCAGTTTTCCCCCGGGACTCAGGCTAGGAGGGTTACACACAGATACGCAGTATTTT | NA | TRBJ2-3 | TRBV27 | once
CASNPWRGLSYEQYF | TGTGCCAGCAATCCCTGGCGGGGGCTATCCTACGAGCAGTACTTC | NA | TRBJ2-7 | TRBV6-5 | NA
CASSNPQTNYNEQFF | TGTGCCAGCAGCAACCCTCAGACTAACTACAATGAGCAGTTCTTC | NA | TRBJ2-1 | TRBV21-1 | NA
CSARVSGANVLTF | TGCAGCGCCAGGGTGTCCGGGGCCAACGTCCTGACTTTC | NA | TRBJ2-6 | TRBV29-1 | NA
CASSIGGGGGANIQYF | TGTGCCAGCAGTATAGGGGGAGGGGGAGGCGCAAACATTCAGTACTTC | NA | TRBJ2-4 | TRBV7-6 | NA
CASSLAPSTGELFF | TGTGCCAGCAGCTTAGCGCCCAGCACCGGGGAGCTGTTTTTT | NA | TRBJ2-2 | TRBV7-6 | NA
CASTQRYRQATGANVLTF | TGTGCCAGCACACAAAGATATCGACAGGCCACTGGGGCCAACGTCCTGACTTTC | NA | TRBJ2-6 | TRBV19 | NA
CASSVTSYNEQFF | TGTGCCAGCAGCGTAACTTCCTACAATGAGCAGTTCTTC | NA | TRBJ2-1 | TRBV9 | NA
CASSEQLAGGPFDEQYF | TGCGCCAGCAGTGAGCAACTAGCGGGAGGGCCTTTCGACGAGCAGTACTTC | TRBD2 | TRBJ2-7 | TRBV10-2 | once
CATRWENYGYTF | TGTGCTACCCGGTGGGAGAACTATGGCTACACCTTC | NA | TRBJ1-2 | TRBV19 | NA
CASSFTGGSTGELFF | TGTGCCAGCAGCTTTACAGGGGGGTCGACCGGGGAGCTGTTTTTT | TRBD1 | TRBJ2-2 | TRBV11-2 | NA
CACKGEPLHAEQYF | TGTGCCTGTAAAGGAGAGCCCCTCCACGCCGAGCAGTACTTC | NA | TRBJ2-7 | TRBV6-1 | NA
CASSLGRYQETQYF | TGTGCCAGCAGCTTAGGTCGGTACCAAGAGACCCAGTACTTC | NA | TRBJ2-5 | TRBV13 | NA
CASSLSPWTGPSTDTQYF | TGTGCCAGCAGTTTATCACCCTGGACAGGCCCTAGCACAGATACGCAGTATTTT | TRBD1 | TRBJ2-3 | TRBV27 | NA
CASSLDVWGAGGELFF | TGTGCCAGCAGCTTAGATGTTTGGGGAGCAGGCGGGGAGCTGTTTTTT | NA | TRBJ2-2 | TRBV11-2 | NA
CASRDVQGGQQTQYF | TGTGCCAGCAGGGACGTACAGGGGGGACAACAGACCCAGTACTTC | TRBD1 | TRBJ2-5 | TRBV6-5 | NA
CASSSRTGEKREQFF | TGCGCCAGCAGCTCCCGGACAGGGGAAAAGAGAGAGCAGTTCTTC | TRBD1 | TRBJ2-1 | TRBV4-1 | NA
CASSQGLWSHSQETQYF | TGTGCCAGCAGCCAAGGGTTATGGAGCCATTCTCAAGAGACCCAGTACTTC | NA | TRBJ2-5 | TRBV14 | once
CASKGAAADTEAFF | TGTGCCAGCAAAGGAGCAGCAGCCGACACTGAAGCTTTCTTT | NA | TRBJ1-1 | TRBV9 | NA
CASSKDRDNQPQHF | TGTGCCAGCAGCAAGGACAGGGACAATCAGCCCCAGCATTTT | TRBD1 | TRBJ1-5 | TRBV5-4 | NA
CASSVSAGTGIIEQYF | TGCGCCAGCAGCGTCAGCGCCGGGACAGGGATCATCGAGCAGTACTTC | TRBD1 | TRBJ2-7 | TRBV5-1 | NA
CASSVGAGPGTEAFF | TGTGCCAGCAGCGTAGGCGCAGGGCCGGGCACTGAAGCTTTCTTT | NA | TRBJ1-1 | TRBV9 | NA
CASSRLAGGRDEQFF | TGTGCCAGTAGTAGACTAGCGGGAGGGAGAGATGAGCAGTTCTTC | TRBD2 | TRBJ2-1 | TRBV19 | NA
CASSEHSSGGYNEQFF | TGTGCCAGCAGTGAACACAGTAGCGGGGGCTACAATGAGCAGTTCTTC | TRBD2 | TRBJ2-1 | TRBV6-1 | NA
CASSVWGEPRNTQYF | TGTGCCAGCAGCGTTTGGGGGGAGCCCAGGAATACGCAGTATTTT | NA | TRBJ2-3 | TRBV9 | NA